This T cell receptor (beta chain) was captured by sequencing in a study of cytomegalovirus exposure and HLA in healthy donors. 60 Vbeta and 13 Jbeta primers were used in PCR. The data were produced by immunoSEQ multiplex PCR, yet TCRdb's version contains in-frame clones alone and is incomplete. The sample has roughly 120,000 clones; around 81% are singletons. A single count supports this clone. What it binds is not known. The CDR3 runs 15 residues. The V end lost 2 bases, the J end lost 2 bases, and 9 bases lay between the germline ends. Germline CDR1 reads SGHVS; CDR2 reads FNYEAQ. Regarding the study as a whole: Among TCR beta chains of equal frequency, HLA-associated ones were more clonally expanded in a later analysis.

The sample taken for sequencing was PBMCs. The clonotype comes from a woman aged 25-40 years in good health and CMV-seronegative. The chain links TRBV7-6 to TRBJ2-2; the D is unclear. CDR3 sequence: CASSLSPLNTGELFF. CDR3 nucleotides: TGTGCCAGCAGCTTATCCCCCCTAAACACCGGGGAGCTGTTTTTT.